This TCR beta chain was sequenced for a study of T cell changes during pregnancy in multiple sclerosis. Looked up from germline, CDR1 is MDHEN and CDR2 is SYDVKM. The V segment lost 5 bases and the J segment 1 base; nucleotides outside the gene matches: 7. This CDR3 has 15 amino acids. The repertoire was sequenced with immunoSEQ multiplex PCR; TCRdb's copy has only in-frame clones and lacks some. The table has under 50,000 clones, more than 90% seen once. The specimen comprised CD8+ T cells from peripheral blood mononuclear cells, sampled in the third trimester of pregnancy. The receptor comes from a female donor with multiple sclerosis, enrolled in a pregnancy study. The genes are TRBV28 and TRBJ2-5; 7 bases are shared with TRBD2. The CDR3 nucleotides are TGTGCCAGCAGTCTCCGGACTAGACCCCAAGAGACCCAGTACTTC. Its protein is CASSLRTRPQETQYF. The whole variable domain, remainder taken from reference TRBV28 and TRBJ2-5, is DVKVTQSSRYLVKRTGEKVFLECVQDMDHENMFWYRQDPGLGLRLIYFSYDVKMKEKGDIPEGYSVSREKKERFSLILESASTNQTSMYLCASSLRTRPQETQYFGPGTRLLVL.